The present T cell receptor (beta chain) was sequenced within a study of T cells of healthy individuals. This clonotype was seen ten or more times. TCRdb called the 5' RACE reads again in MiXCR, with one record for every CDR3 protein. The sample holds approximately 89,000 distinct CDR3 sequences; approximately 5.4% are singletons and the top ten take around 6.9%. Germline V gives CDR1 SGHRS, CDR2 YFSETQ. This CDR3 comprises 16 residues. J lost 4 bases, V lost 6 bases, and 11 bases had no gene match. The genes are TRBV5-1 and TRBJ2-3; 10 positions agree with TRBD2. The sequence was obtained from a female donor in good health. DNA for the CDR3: TGCGCCAGCAATTGGGCCCTAGCGGGAGTTTCAGATACGCAGTATTTT. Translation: CASNWALAGVSDTQYF.